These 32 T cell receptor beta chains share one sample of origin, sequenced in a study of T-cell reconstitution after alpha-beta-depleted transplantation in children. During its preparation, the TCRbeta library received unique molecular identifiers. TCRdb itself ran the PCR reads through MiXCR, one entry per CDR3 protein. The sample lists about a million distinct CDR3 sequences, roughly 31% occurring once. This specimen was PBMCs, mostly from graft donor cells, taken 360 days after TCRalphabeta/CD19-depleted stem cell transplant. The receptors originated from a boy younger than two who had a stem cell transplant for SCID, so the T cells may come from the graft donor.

CDR3 sequence (DNA): TGCAGTGCTCCGACAATGTGGAACACTGAAGCTTTCTTT. Amino acids: CSAPTMWNTEAFF. The chain recombines TRBV20-1 with TRBJ1-1, with unresolved D. The CDR3 totals 13 residues. Germline V gene data show CDR1 as DFQATT and CDR2 as SNEGSKA (reference sequence). V was pared by 5 bases and J by 1 base, with 11 bases between.

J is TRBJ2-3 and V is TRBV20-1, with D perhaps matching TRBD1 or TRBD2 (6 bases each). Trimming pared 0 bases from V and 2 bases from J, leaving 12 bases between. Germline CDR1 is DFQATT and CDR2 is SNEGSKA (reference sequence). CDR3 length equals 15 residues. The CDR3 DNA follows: TGCAGTGCTAGAGAGGCGGGACATCCCACAGATACGCAGTATTTT. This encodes CSAREAGHPTDTQYF.

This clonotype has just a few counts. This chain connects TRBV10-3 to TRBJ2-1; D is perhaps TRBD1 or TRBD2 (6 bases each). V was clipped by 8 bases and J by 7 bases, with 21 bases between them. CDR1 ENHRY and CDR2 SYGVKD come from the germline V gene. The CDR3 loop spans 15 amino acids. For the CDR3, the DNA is TGTGCCATCTCCTTAGGGGGACCCGGAGGGAATGAGCAGTTCTTC. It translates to CAISLGGPGGNEQFF.

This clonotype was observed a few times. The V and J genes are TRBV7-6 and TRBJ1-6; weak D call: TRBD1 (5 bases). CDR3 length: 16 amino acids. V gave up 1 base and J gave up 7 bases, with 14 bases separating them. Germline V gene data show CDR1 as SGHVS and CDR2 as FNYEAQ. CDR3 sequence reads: CASSLGETVRNSPLHF. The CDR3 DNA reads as TGTGCCAGCAGCTTAGGGGAGACAGTTAGAAATTCACCCCTCCACTTT.

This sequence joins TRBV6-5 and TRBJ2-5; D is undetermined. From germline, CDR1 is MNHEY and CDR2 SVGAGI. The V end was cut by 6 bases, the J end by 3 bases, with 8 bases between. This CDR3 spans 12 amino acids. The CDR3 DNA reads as TGTGCCAGCAGACGCGCCGAAGAGACCCAGTACTTC. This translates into CASRRAEETQYF.

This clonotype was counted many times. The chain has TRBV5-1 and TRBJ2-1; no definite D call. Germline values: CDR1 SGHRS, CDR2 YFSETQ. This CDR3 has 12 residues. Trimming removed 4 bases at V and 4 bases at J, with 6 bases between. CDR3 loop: CASSHSYNEQFF. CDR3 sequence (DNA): TGCGCCAGCAGCCATTCTTACAATGAGCAGTTCTTC.

The CDR3 region is CSARPPTGYEQYF. CDR3 sequence (DNA): TGCAGTGCTAGACCCCCGACAGGTTACGAGCAGTACTTC. The chain links TRBV20-1 to TRBJ2-7; possible D gene TRBD1, 6 bases. V dropped 2 bases and J dropped 4 bases, with 12 bases sitting between them. CDR3 length: 13 residues. Germline CDR1 reads DFQATT; CDR2 reads SNEGSKA (reference sequence).

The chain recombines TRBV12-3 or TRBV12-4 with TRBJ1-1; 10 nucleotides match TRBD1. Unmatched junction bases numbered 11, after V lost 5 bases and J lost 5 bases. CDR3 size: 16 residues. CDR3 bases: TGTGCCAGCAGTCTGAAGACAGGGGGCAAAGGTACTGAAGCTTTCTTT. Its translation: CASSLKTGGKGTEAFF.

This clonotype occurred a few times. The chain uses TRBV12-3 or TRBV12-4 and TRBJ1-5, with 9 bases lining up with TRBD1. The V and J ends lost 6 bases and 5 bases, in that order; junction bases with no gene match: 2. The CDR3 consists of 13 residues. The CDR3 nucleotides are TGTGCCAGCAGCTGGACAGGGGATCAGCCCCAGCATTTT. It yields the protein CASSWTGDQPQHF.

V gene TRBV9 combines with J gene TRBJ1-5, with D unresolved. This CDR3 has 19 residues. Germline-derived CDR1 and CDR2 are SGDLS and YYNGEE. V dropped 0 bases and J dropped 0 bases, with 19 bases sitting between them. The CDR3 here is CASSVVSSGSSYSNQPQHF. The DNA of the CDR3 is TGTGCCAGCAGCGTAGTTTCATCCGGGTCCAGTTATAGCAATCAGCCCCAGCATTTT.

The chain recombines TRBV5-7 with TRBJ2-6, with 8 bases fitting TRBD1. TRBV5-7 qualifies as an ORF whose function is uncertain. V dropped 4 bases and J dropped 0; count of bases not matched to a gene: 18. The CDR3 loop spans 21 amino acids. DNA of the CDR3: TGTGCCAGCAGCGTTTGGATTAGGGACAGGTTCGCTCGCTCTGGGGCCAACGTCCTGACTTTC. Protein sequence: CASSVWIRDRFARSGANVLTF.

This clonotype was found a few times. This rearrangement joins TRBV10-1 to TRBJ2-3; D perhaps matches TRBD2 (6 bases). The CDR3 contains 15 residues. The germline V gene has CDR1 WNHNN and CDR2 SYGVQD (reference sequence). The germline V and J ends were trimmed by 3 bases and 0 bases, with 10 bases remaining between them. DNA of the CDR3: TGCGCCAGCAGTGATGGGGGGACCAGCACAGATACGCAGTATTTT. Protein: CASSDGGTSTDTQYF.

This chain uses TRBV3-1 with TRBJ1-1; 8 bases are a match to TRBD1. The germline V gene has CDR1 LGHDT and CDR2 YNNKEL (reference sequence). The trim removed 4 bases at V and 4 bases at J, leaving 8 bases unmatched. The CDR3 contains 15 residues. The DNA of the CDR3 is TGTGCCAGCAGCCGATTACAGGGGGGAAGCACTGAAGCTTTCTTT. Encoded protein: CASSRLQGGSTEAFF.

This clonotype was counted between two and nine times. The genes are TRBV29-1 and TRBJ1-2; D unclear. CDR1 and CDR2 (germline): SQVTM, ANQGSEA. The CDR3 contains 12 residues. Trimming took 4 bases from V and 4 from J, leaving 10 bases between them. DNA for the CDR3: TGCAGCGTTGGGCTGGTGCGCTATGGCTACACCTTC. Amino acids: CSVGLVRYGYTF.

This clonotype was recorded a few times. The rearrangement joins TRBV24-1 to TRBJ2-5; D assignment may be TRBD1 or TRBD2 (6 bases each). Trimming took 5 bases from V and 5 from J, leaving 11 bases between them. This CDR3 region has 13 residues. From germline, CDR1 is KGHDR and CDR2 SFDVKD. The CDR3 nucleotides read TGTGCCACCAGTGCGGGGGCGCGGGAGACCCAGTACTTC. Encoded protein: CATSAGARETQYF.

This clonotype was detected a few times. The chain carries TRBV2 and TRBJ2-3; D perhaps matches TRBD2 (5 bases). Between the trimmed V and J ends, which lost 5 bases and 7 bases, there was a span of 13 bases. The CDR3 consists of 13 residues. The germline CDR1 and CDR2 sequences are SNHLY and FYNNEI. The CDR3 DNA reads TGTGCCAGCAGTTTACTAGGTCGAAATACGCAGTATTTT. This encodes CASSLLGRNTQYF.

The CDR3 coding sequence is TGCAGTGCTAGAGCTGTCAACACTGAAGCTTTCTTT. Its translation is CSARAVNTEAFF. The V call is TRBV20-1, the J call TRBJ1-1, with D unclear. Germline V gene sequence: CDR1 DFQATT, CDR2 SNEGSKA (reference sequence). V lost 1 base, J lost 2 bases, and 5 bases lay in between. This CDR3 region has 12 residues.

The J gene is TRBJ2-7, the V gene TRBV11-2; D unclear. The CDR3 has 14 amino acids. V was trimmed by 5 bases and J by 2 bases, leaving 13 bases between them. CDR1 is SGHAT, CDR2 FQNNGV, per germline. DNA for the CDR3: TGTGCCAGCAGCGTGAAGGGTTCCGCCTACGAGCAGTACTTC. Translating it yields CASSVKGSAYEQYF. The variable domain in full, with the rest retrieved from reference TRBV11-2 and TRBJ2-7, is EAGVAQSPRYKIIEKRQSVAFWCNPISGHATLYWYQQILGQGPKLLIQFQNNGVVDDSQLPKDRFSAERLKGVDSTLKIQPAKLEDSAVYLCASSVKGSAYEQYFGPGTRLTVT.

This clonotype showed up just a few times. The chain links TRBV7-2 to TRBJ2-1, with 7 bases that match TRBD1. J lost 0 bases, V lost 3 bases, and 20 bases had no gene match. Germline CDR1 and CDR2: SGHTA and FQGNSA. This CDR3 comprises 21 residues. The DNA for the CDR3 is TGTGCCAGCAGCTTTGTTTCGCTCGGGACAGCGAGCAAAAACTCCTACAATGAGCAGTTCTTC. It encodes CASSFVSLGTASKNSYNEQFF.

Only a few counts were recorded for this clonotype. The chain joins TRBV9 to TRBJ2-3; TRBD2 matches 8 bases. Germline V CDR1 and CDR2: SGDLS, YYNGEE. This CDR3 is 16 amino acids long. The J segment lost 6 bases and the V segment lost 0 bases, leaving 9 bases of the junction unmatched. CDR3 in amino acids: CASSVGIRGGPDTQYF. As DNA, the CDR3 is TGTGCCAGCAGCGTAGGGATACGGGGGGGCCCCGATACGCAGTATTTT.

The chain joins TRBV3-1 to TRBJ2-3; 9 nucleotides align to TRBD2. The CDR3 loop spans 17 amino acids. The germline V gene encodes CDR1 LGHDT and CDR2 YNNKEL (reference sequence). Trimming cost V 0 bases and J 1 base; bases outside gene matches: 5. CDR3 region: CASSQDLLAGRTDTQYF. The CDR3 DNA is TGTGCCAGCAGCCAAGATCTCCTAGCGGGGCGCACAGATACGCAGTATTTT.

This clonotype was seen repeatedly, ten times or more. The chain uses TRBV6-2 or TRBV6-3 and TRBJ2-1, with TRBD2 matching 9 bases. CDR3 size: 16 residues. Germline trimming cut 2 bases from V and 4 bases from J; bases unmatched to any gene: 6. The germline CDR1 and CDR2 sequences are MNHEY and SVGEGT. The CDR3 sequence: CASSYGRGGSYNEQFF. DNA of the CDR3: TGTGCCAGCAGTTACGGGCGGGGGGGTTCGTACAATGAGCAGTTCTTC.

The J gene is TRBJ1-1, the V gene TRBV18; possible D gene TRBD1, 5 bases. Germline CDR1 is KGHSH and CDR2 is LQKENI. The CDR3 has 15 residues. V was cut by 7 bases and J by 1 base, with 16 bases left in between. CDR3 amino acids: CASFRGGAQNTEAFF. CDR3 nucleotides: TGTGCCAGCTTCCGTGGCGGGGCGCAGAACACTGAAGCTTTCTTT.

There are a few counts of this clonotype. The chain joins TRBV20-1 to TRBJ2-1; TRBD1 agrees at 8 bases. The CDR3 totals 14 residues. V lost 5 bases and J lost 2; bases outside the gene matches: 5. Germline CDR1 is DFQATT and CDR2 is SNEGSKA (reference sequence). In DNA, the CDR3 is TGCAGTGCTCTAGACAGGGGCCCCTACAATGAGCAGTTCTTC. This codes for CSALDRGPYNEQFF.

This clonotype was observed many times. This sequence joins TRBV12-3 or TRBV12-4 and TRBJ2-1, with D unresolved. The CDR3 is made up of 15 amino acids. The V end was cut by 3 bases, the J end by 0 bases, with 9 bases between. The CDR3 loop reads CASSFRASSYNEQFF. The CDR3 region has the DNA TGTGCCAGCAGTTTTCGAGCGTCCTCCTACAATGAGCAGTTCTTC.

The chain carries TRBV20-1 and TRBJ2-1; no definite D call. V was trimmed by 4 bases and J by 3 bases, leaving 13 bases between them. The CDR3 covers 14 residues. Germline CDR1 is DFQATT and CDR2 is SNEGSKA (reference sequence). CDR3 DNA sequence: TGCAGTGCTACAGCGTCCCCCTACTACAATGAGCAGTTCTTC. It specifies CSATASPYYNEQFF.

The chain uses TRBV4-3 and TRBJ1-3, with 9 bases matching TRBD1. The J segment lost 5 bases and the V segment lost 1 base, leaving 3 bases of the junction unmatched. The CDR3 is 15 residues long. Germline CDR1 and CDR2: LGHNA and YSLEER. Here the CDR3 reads CASSQVGTGRNTIYF. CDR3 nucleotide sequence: TGCGCCAGCAGCCAAGTAGGGACAGGGAGAAACACCATATATTTT.

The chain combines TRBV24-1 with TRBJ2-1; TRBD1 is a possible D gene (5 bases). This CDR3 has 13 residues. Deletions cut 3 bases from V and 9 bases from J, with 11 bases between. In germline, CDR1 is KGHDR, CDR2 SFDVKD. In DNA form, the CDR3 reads TGTGCCACCAGTGATGGTAACAGGCCTGAGCAGTTCTTC. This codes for CATSDGNRPEQFF.

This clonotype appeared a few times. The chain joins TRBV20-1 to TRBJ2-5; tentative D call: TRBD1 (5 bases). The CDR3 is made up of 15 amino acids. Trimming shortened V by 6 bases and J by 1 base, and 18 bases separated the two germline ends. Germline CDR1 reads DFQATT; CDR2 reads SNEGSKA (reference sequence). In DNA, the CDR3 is TGCAGTGCCACATTAGGGGTCAGGGTCCAAGAGACCCAGTACTTC. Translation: CSATLGVRVQETQYF.

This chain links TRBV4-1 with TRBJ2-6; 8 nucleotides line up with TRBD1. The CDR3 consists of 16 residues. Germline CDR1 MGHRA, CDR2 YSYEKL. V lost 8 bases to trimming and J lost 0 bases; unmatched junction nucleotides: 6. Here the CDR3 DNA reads TGCGCCAGCGGGACAGGACCCAACTCTGGGGCCAACGTCCTGACTTTC. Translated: CASGTGPNSGANVLTF.

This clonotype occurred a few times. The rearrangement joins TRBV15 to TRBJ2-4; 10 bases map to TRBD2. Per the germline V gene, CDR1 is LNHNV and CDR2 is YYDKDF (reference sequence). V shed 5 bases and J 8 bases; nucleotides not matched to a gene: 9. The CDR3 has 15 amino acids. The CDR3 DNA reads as TGTGCCACCAGCGGACACTCGCTAGCGGGGGACATTCAGTACTTC. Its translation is CATSGHSLAGDIQYF.

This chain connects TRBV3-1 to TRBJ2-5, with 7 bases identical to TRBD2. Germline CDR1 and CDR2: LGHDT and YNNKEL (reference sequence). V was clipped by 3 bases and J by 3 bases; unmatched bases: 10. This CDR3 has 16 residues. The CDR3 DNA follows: TGTGCCAGCAGCCAGGCGTTGGGGAGGGGAGAAGAGACCCAGTACTTC. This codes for CASSQALGRGEETQYF.